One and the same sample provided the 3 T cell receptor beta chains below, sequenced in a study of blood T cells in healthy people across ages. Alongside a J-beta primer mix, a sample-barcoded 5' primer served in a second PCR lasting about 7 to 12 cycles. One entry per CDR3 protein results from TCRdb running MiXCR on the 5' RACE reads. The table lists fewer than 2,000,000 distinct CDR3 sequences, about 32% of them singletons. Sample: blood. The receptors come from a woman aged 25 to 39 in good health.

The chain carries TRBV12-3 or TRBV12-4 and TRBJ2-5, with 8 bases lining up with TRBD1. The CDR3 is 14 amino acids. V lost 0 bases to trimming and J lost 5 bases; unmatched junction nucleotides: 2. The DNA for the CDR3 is TGTGCCAGCAGTTTAGCCGACAGGGGTGAGACCCAGTACTTC. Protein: CASSLADRGETQYF.

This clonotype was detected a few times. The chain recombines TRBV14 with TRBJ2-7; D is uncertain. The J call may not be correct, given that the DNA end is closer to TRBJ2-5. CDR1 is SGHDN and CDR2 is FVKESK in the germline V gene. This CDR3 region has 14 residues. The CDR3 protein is CASSQEPAGETQYF. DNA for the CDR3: TGTGCCAGCAGCCAAGAACCGGCAGGAGAGACCCAGTACTTC.

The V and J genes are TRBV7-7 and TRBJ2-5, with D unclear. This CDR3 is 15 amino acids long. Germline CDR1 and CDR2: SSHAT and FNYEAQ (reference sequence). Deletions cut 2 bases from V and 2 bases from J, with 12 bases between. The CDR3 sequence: CASSLNGSPQETQYF. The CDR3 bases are TGTGCCAGCAGCTTAAATGGCTCGCCGCAAGAGACCCAGTACTTC.